These T cell receptor beta chains were read from a single sample in a study of T cell repertoires in cytomegalovirus infection. TCRdb used MiXCR to reprocess the reads, holding one entry per CDR3 protein. Found here are approximately 250,000 distinct CDR3 sequences, approximately 7% of them singletons; the top ten hold more than 5.5%. The sequenced sample consisted of PBMCs. The receptors here all came from a human donor in good health (CMV status not recorded). Some clones in this sample may be carry-over from other donors' samples. Each CDR3 is given with its conserved first and last residue. A D gene is named only where the DNA matches it firmly. Part of the rows lack a size; the others show once, few, many or a class for expanded clones.

CASSYSIRYEQYF	TGTGCCAGCAGTTACTCGATCCGCTACGAGCAGTACTTC	TRBV6-5	TRBJ2-7	many	.
CASSLSGTPSYEQYF	TGTGCCAGCAGTTTATCCGGGACACCCTCCTACGAGCAGTACTTC	TRBV28	TRBJ2-7	many	.
CASSLGGDRKNIQYF	TGTGCCAGCAGCTTAGGGGGGGACAGAAAAAACATTCAGTACTTC	TRBV7-2	TRBJ2-4	many	.
CASSTGRFTSATQYF	TGCGCCAGCAGCACCGGGAGATTTACCTCGGCGACCCAGTACTTC	TRBV10-2	TRBJ2-5	many	.
CASRTIRRDEKLFF	TGTGCCAGCAGGACGATAAGAAGGGATGAAAAACTGTTTTTT	TRBV2	TRBJ1-4	.	.
CATLRAGGSSSYNEQFF	TGTGCCACGCTCCGGGCGGGGGGTTCCTCCTCCTACAATGAGCAGTTCTTC	TRBV6-2/TRBV6-3	TRBJ2-1	many	TRBD2
CASSSTGVSYEQYF	TGCGCCAGCAGCTCGACAGGGGTCTCCTACGAGCAGTACTTC	TRBV5-1	TRBJ2-7	few	TRBD1
CASSGQANQPQHF	TGCGCCAGCAGCGGACAAGCCAATCAGCCCCAGCATTTT	TRBV4-1	TRBJ1-5	many	.
CSVDKSSTEAFF	TGCAGCGTTGATAAGTCCTCCACTGAAGCTTTCTTT	TRBV29-1	TRBJ1-1	many	.
CASRAQVGALHF	TGTGCCAGCAGGGCCCAAGTAGGGGCCCTCCACTTT	TRBV7-2	TRBJ1-6	many	.
CSARPNMNTEAFF	TGCAGTGCTAGACCAAATATGAACACTGAAGCTTTCTTT	TRBV20-1	TRBJ1-1	many	.
CSVELGAGANVLTF	TGCAGCGTTGAACTGGGGGCTGGGGCCAACGTCCTGACTTTC	TRBV29-1	TRBJ2-6	.	.
CASSQDFSNTEAFF	TGCGCCAGCAGCCAAGATTTTTCGAACACTGAAGCTTTCTTT	TRBV4-1	TRBJ1-1	many	.
CSARGTGGEWETQYF	TGCAGTGCTAGAGGGACAGGGGGTGAATGGGAGACCCAGTACTTC	TRBV20-1	TRBJ2-5	.	TRBD1
CSVQRGRGEKLFF	TGCAGCGTTCAGCGGGGGCGCGGTGAAAAACTGTTTTTT	TRBV29-1	TRBJ1-4	many	.
CASSLAREGNTQYF	TGTGCCAGCAGCTTAGCCAGGGAGGGTAATACGCAGTATTTT	TRBV7-2	TRBJ2-3	many	TRBD2
CASSSTGQANGYTF	TGTGCCAGCAGCTCGACGGGACAGGCCAATGGCTACACCTTC	TRBV5-5	TRBJ1-2	.	TRBD1
CASSSQGLNQPQHF	TGCGCCAGCAGCTCACAGGGGTTGAATCAGCCCCAGCATTTT	TRBV5-1	TRBJ1-5	few	TRBD1
CSVLGDSSNYGYTF	TGCAGTGTTTTGGGGGACAGCTCTAACTATGGCTACACCTTC	TRBV20-1	TRBJ1-2	few	TRBD1
CASSLISDSAEAFF	TGTGCCAGCAGTTTAATCTCCGACAGCGCTGAAGCTTTCTTT	TRBV12-3/TRBV12-4	TRBJ1-1	.	.
CSVEEGGMDTQYF	TGCAGCGTTGAAGAGGGGGGGATGGATACGCAGTATTTT	TRBV29-1	TRBJ2-3	few	TRBD2
CASSARARNTEAFF	TGTGCCAGCAGCGCCCGGGCCCGGAACACTGAAGCTTTCTTT	TRBV11-3	TRBJ1-1	many	.
CASSYSGHPNSPLHF	TGTGCCAGCAGTTACTCGGGACATCCTAATTCACCCCTCCACTTT	TRBV6-2/TRBV6-3	TRBJ1-6	many	.
CSARSDREINPQHF	TGCAGTGCCCGATCTGACAGGGAGATAAACCCCCAGCATTTT	TRBV20-1	TRBJ1-5	many	TRBD1
CASSVDYNEQFF	TGTGCCAGCAGCGTAGACTACAATGAGCAGTTCTTC	TRBV9	TRBJ2-1	many	.
CASSQRDQGADGYTF	TGCGCCAGCAGCCAGAGAGATCAGGGGGCTGATGGCTACACCTTC	TRBV4-3	TRBJ1-2	many	TRBD1
CASSGSSGTNSPLHF	TGTGCCAGTAGTGGCAGTTCAGGGACTAATTCACCCCTCCACTTT	TRBV19	TRBJ1-6	many	.